This T cell receptor beta chain was sequenced in a study of blood T cell repertoires in COVID-19. About the research overall: The cDNA or gDNA used as material had been derived from T cells, B-cell-depleted T cells, or PBMCs.

Trimming stripped 5 bases from V and 7 bases from J, with 9 bases between. The length of the CDR3 is 13 residues. From germline, CDR1 is SGHTA and CDR2 FQGTGA. Using immunoSEQ multiplex PCR, the repertoire was profiled, and TCRdb retains in-frame clones only, with some absent. This sample has approximately 110,000 clones; more than 65% occur once, and the top ten carry around 1.5%. This clone came up a few times. In the same sample, other DNA sequences code for this CDR3. The rearrangement uses TRBV7-3 and TRBJ1-6; D is uncertain. The receptor's source is a man between 45 and 60 years old with acute or convalescent COVID-19. Sequenced material: peripheral blood. CDR3 DNA: TGTGCCAGCAGCCCGGGCGGGAATTCACCCCTCCACTTT. It codes for CASSPGGNSPLHF.